The rows below give T cell receptor beta chains drawn from one sample of a study of radiation and T cells in renal cell carcinoma. Sequenced by immunoSEQ multiplex PCR; TCRdb stores in-frame clones only, minus some. The table records 94,000 or so clones, over 75% of them present only once. The sequenced sample was blood, obtained from a patient whose treatment included radiotherapy and nephrectomy. The receptors were gathered from a man between 60 and 75 years old with renal cell carcinoma. Each CDR3 is given with its conserved first and last residue. Fields, in order: clone size, J gene, D gene, V gene, CDR3 protein, CDR3 DNA. The D gene is left open where the match is weak. Size is stated for part of the rows, as once, few or many counts, or as a class when the clone is expanded.

size: many; J: TRBJ1-1; D: TRBD1; V: TRBV5-4; CDR3: CASSSGGGGTEAFF; DNA: TGTGCCAGCAGCTCAGGGGGAGGGGGAACTGAAGCTTTCTTT
size: -; J: TRBJ2-7; D: -; V: TRBV5-1; CDR3: CASSSSPPSYEQYF; DNA: TGCGCCAGCAGCTCAAGCCCGCCCTCCTACGAGCAGTACTTC
size: -; J: TRBJ2-7; D: TRBD1; V: TRBV28; CDR3: CASSLWGTGAREQYF; DNA: TGTGCCAGCAGTTTATGGGGGACAGGGGCGAGGGAGCAGTACTTC
size: -; J: TRBJ2-2; D: -; V: TRBV29-1; CDR3: CSVAETVGPRGIGELFF; DNA: TGCAGCGTTGCTGAAACCGTGGGGCCCCGAGGAATCGGGGAGCTGTTTTTT
size: -; J: TRBJ2-1; D: -; V: TRBV5-5; CDR3: CASSLLISYSSYNEQFF; DNA: TGTGCCAGCAGCTTGTTGATCTCTTACAGCTCCTACAATGAGCAGTTCTTC
size: -; J: TRBJ2-7; D: -; V: TRBV7-9; CDR3: CASSLAGVMYEQYF; DNA: TGTGCCAGCAGCTTAGCGGGAGTCATGTACGAGCAGTACTTC
size: -; J: TRBJ1-2; D: -; V: TRBV10-1; CDR3: CASSESRGDIPGYTF; DNA: TGCGCCAGCAGTGAGTCACGGGGCGATATACCTGGCTACACCTTC
size: -; J: TRBJ2-2; D: -; V: TRBV6-1; CDR3: CASSPKVRAGELFF; DNA: TGTGCCAGCAGCCCTAAGGTCAGGGCCGGGGAGCTGTTTTTT
size: -; J: TRBJ2-2; D: -; V: TRBV9; CDR3: CASSVRERLNTGELFF; DNA: TGTGCCAGCAGCGTAAGAGAGAGATTGAACACCGGGGAGCTGTTTTTT
size: few; J: TRBJ2-5; D: -; V: TRBV11-3; CDR3: CASSLSGYLGETQYF; DNA: TGTGCCAGCAGCTTATCAGGATATCTTGGAGAGACCCAGTACTTC
size: -; J: TRBJ1-4; D: -; V: TRBV7-2; CDR3: CASSTSGRAGEKLFF; DNA: TGTGCCAGCAGCACTAGTGGCAGGGCTGGTGAAAAACTGTTTTTT
size: -; J: TRBJ2-2; D: -; V: TRBV5-1; CDR3: CASSFGTSGASSGELFF; DNA: TGCGCCAGCAGCTTCGGCACGAGCGGCGCAAGTTCCGGGGAGCTGTTTTTT
size: -; J: TRBJ2-7; D: TRBD1; V: TRBV6-5; CDR3: CASSGDRTKYEQYF; DNA: TGTGCCAGCAGTGGGGACAGAACAAAATACGAGCAGTACTTC
size: -; J: TRBJ2-3; D: -; V: TRBV9; CDR3: CASSVIDTDTQYF; DNA: TGTGCCAGCAGCGTAATTGACACAGATACGCAGTATTTT
size: -; J: TRBJ2-2; D: TRBD2; V: TRBV10-3; CDR3: CAISPGTSGATGELFF; DNA: TGTGCCATCAGTCCTGGGACTAGCGGGGCAACCGGGGAGCTGTTTTTT
size: -; J: TRBJ2-1; D: TRBD2; V: TRBV19; CDR3: CASSRGSGGTSGYNEQFF; DNA: TGTGCCAGTAGTAGGGGTTCGGGAGGGACTAGCGGTTACAATGAGCAGTTCTTC
size: -; J: TRBJ1-3; D: -; V: TRBV23-1; CDR3: CASSQRTPWFSGNTIYF; DNA: TGCGCCAGCAGTCAAAGGACACCCTGGTTCTCTGGAAACACCATATATTTT
size: -; J: TRBJ1-2; D: -; V: TRBV5-1; CDR3: CASSLDSPANGYTF; DNA: TGCGCCAGCAGCTTGGACAGTCCTGCCAATGGCTACACCTTC
size: -; J: TRBJ2-2; D: -; V: TRBV21-1; CDR3: CASSIRPLRQGSAGELFF; DNA: TGTGCCAGCAGCATCCGACCACTACGCCAGGGCTCGGCCGGGGAGCTGTTTTTT
size: -; J: TRBJ2-7; D: TRBD2; V: TRBV11-2; CDR3: CASSFGGLAGGTYEQYF; DNA: TGTGCCAGCAGCTTCGGGGGACTAGCGGGCGGGACCTACGAGCAGTACTTC
size: -; J: TRBJ1-5; D: -; V: TRBV21-1; CDR3: CASSIGTGRDQPQHF; DNA: TGTGCCAGCAGCATAGGGACAGGGAGGGATCAGCCCCAGCATTTT
size: few; J: TRBJ1-5; D: -; V: TRBV21-1; CDR3: CASGGRFLRDQPQHF; DNA: TGTGCCAGCGGAGGACGGTTCCTAAGGGATCAGCCCCAGCATTTT
size: -; J: TRBJ1-2; D: -; V: TRBV6-5; CDR3: CASSPPYGTYGYTF; DNA: TGTGCCAGCAGTCCCCCTTACGGGACCTATGGCTACACCTTC
size: -; J: TRBJ2-2; D: -; V: TRBV2; CDR3: CASSEVAGSPTGELFF; DNA: TGTGCCAGCAGTGAAGTCGCGGGCAGCCCGACCGGGGAGCTGTTTTTT
size: few; J: TRBJ1-4; D: -; V: TRBV2; CDR3: CASSEALSGSEKLFF; DNA: TGTGCCAGCAGTGAAGCGCTTTCAGGGTCTGAAAAACTGTTTTTT
size: -; J: TRBJ2-1; D: TRBD2; V: TRBV7-2; CDR3: CASSSEGSSGTNEQFF; DNA: TGTGCCAGCAGCTCAGAGGGTAGTAGCGGGACAAATGAGCAGTTCTTC
size: -; J: TRBJ1-1; D: -; V: TRBV11-2; CDR3: CASSPPGRGNTEAFF; DNA: TGTGCCAGCAGCCCCCCAGGTCGGGGGAACACTGAAGCTTTCTTT
size: -; J: TRBJ1-1; D: TRBD1; V: TRBV6-5; CDR3: CASSIPGTGGAFF; DNA: TGTGCCAGCAGTATACCCGGGACAGGGGGAGCTTTCTTT
size: -; J: TRBJ2-3; D: -; V: TRBV10-3; CDR3: CAISVNLPGTDTQYF; DNA: TGTGCCATCAGTGTAAATCTCCCTGGCACAGATACGCAGTATTTT
size: -; J: TRBJ2-3; D: -; V: TRBV27; CDR3: CASITWERGTDTQYF; DNA: TGTGCCAGCATTACGTGGGAGAGGGGCACAGATACGCAGTATTTT
size: -; J: TRBJ2-7; D: -; V: TRBV14; CDR3: CASSRGTNPSYEQYF; DNA: TGTGCCAGCAGCAGAGGGACCAACCCCTCCTACGAGCAGTACTTC
size: -; J: TRBJ2-3; D: -; V: TRBV7-3; CDR3: CASSLLYGGTDTQYF; DNA: TGTGCCAGCAGCTTACTGTACGGGGGCACAGATACGCAGTATTTT